This TCR beta chain was retrieved from a study of blood T cell repertoires in COVID-19. About the research overall: COVID-19 samples collected from the United States, Italy and Spain covered acute and convalescent phases.

Germline V gives CDR1 SGHRS, CDR2 YFSETQ. The trim removed 2 bases at V and 1 base at J, leaving 9 bases unmatched. CDR3 length equals 16 residues. The assay was immunoSEQ multiplex PCR, and TCRdb's table has in-frame clones only and misses some. The sample lists under 200,000 clones, around four fifths occurring once. The chain is built from TRBV5-1 and TRBJ2-7; 7 bases agree with TRBD2. The receptor was isolated from a woman aged 40 to 50 with acute or convalescent COVID-19. The sequenced sample consisted of peripheral blood. This chain's CDR3 is CASSFAFREGSYEQYF. CDR3 DNA sequence: TGCGCCAGCAGCTTTGCCTTTAGGGAGGGGTCCTACGAGCAGTACTTC. Using reference TRBV5-1 and TRBJ2-7 for the parts outside the CDR3, the full variable domain is KAGVTQTPRYLIKTRGQQVTLSCSPISGHRSVSWYQQTPGQGLQFLFEYFSETQRNKGNFPGRFSGRQFSNSRSEMNVSTLELGDSALYLCASSFAFREGSYEQYFGPGTRLTVT.